Described below is a single TCR beta chain sequence and its context. The data originate from a study of control samples from healthy donors and cancer patients. Libraries were prepared by immunoSEQ multiplex PCR; TCRdb keeps only in-frame clonotypes and omits some of them. Among 110,000 to 150,000 clones listed, roughly nine tenths were seen once. This clonotype originated in a man aged 25-45 years in good health. Sequencing used blood.

DNA for the CDR3: TGCGCCAGCAGTGAGTCGGTTAGCGGGAGTTGGACCTACAATGAGCAGTTCTTC. This codes for CASSESVSGSWTYNEQFF. V gene TRBV10-2 combines with J gene TRBJ2-1, with 9 bases fitting TRBD2. Germline V gene sequence: CDR1 WSHSY, CDR2 SAAADI. The CDR3 consists of 18 residues. V was pared by 0 bases and J by 2 bases, with 8 bases of the junction left unmatched.